These 21 T cell receptor beta chains were sequenced from one sample in a study of beta chain features in type 1 diabetes. All of the isolated RNA was reverse transcribed, so expressed TCRB transcripts were sequenced. TCRdb's table, derived via immunoSEQ multiplex PCR, lists solely in-frame clones and lacks some. This repertoire shows 350,000 to 400,000 clones, around 16% found once; its top ten account for approximately 0.019%. What was sequenced was naive CD4+ T cells from blood. The receptors here all came from a woman aged 18-29 years in good health.

The chain couples TRBV6-6 to TRBJ1-1; 10 bases agree with TRBD1. The CDR3 has 13 residues. Germline CDR1 reads MNHNY; CDR2 reads SVGAGI (reference sequence). The junction had 2 bases not matched to a gene; V was cut back by 5 bases and J by 5 bases. The CDR3 loop is CASSTDRGTEAFF. DNA for the CDR3: TGTGCCAGCAGTACGGACAGGGGGACTGAAGCTTTCTTT.

This clone came up a few times. The rearrangement joins TRBV9 to TRBJ2-1; 13 nucleotides match TRBD2. Germline V gene data show CDR1 as SGDLS and CDR2 as YYNGEE. The V and J ends lost 4 bases and 8 bases, in that order; junction bases with no gene match: 9. The CDR3 consists of 16 residues. The chain's CDR3 is CASSSIRTSGSYEQFF. CDR3 nucleotides: TGTGCCAGCAGCTCAATCCGGACTAGCGGGAGTTATGAGCAGTTCTTC. The entire variable domain, with the rest obtained from reference TRBV9 and TRBJ2-1, is as follows: DSGVTQTPKHLITATGQRVTLRCSPRSGDLSVYWYQQSLDQGLQFLIQYYNGEERAKGNILERFSAQQFPDLHSELNLSSLELGDSALYFCASSSIRTSGSYEQFFGPGTRLTVL.

This chain joins TRBV13 and TRBJ2-7; D uncertain. Trimming took off 2 bases at V and 3 bases at J, with 5 bases between the two ends. The germline gives CDR1 PRHDT, CDR2 FYEKMQ (reference sequence). The CDR3 runs 12 residues. The CDR3 region has the DNA TGTGCCAGCAGCTTAAGCCTCTACGAGCAGTACTTC. Translation: CASSLSLYEQYF.

The chain has TRBV20-1 and TRBJ1-2; TRBD1 is a possible D gene (5 bases). Germline lookup yields CDR1 DFQATT and CDR2 SNEGSKA (reference sequence). The V gene lost 6 bases and the J gene lost 4 bases, with 9 bases spanning the gap. This CDR3 has 11 amino acids. This CDR3 reads CSAGASYGYTF. CDR3 nucleotide sequence: TGCAGTGCAGGGGCTAGCTATGGCTACACCTTC.

Only a few counts were recorded for this clone. The CDR3 DNA reads TGTGCCAGCAGCCCTACGTGGGAGACCCAGTACTTC. It is translated as CASSPTWETQYF. This rearrangement joins TRBV7-2 to TRBJ2-5; D is unresolved. Trimming took 5 bases from V and 5 from J, leaving 9 bases between them. There are 12 residues in the CDR3. From germline, CDR1 is SGHTA and CDR2 FQGNSA.

With respect to this clone: The sample carries other DNA sequences with the same CDR3. The CDR3 here is CSADGQGNTEAFF. The CDR3 bases are TGCAGCGCCGACGGACAGGGGAACACTGAAGCTTTCTTT. The V call is TRBV29-1, the J call TRBJ1-1; TRBD1 matches at 8 bases. Germline CDR1 and CDR2: SQVTM and ANQGSEA. The junction had 5 bases not matched to a gene; V was cut back by 7 bases and J by 1 base. The CDR3 sequence is 13 residues long. The full variable domain, rest sourced from reference TRBV29-1 and TRBJ1-1, is SAVISQKPSRDICQRGTSLTIQCQVDSQVTMMFWYRQQPGQSLTLIATANQGSEATYESGFVIDKFPISRPNLTFSTLTVSNMSPEDSSIYLCSADGQGNTEAFFGQGTRLTVV.

The chain is built from TRBV28 and TRBJ1-2, with TRBD1 matching over 12 bases. This CDR3 has 16 residues. The V gene end was trimmed by 1 base and the J gene end by 4 bases; junction bases not matched to a gene: 4. Germline CDR1 MDHEN, CDR2 SYDVKM. The CDR3 coding sequence is TGTGCCAGCAGTTTATCCGGGACAGGGGGCGGCTATGGCTACACCTTC. This gives the protein CASSLSGTGGGYGYTF.

This clone was counted between two and nine times. The chain links TRBV29-1 to TRBJ2-3; 7 bases match TRBD2. The CDR3 has 14 amino acids. With 1 base clipped from V and 7 bases from J, the junction kept 8 bases outside the gene matches. In germline, CDR1 is SQVTM, CDR2 ANQGSEA. CDR3 in amino acids: CSVEVGGRAYTQYF. The CDR3 coding sequence is TGCAGCGTTGAAGTAGGAGGGAGGGCTTATACGCAGTATTTT.

This clone occurred a few times. The chain joins TRBV10-3 to TRBJ1-2; a weak D match, TRBD1 (5 bases). The V gene lost 2 bases and the J gene lost 7 bases, with 11 bases spanning the gap. Germline assignment: CDR1 ENHRY and CDR2 SYGVKD. CDR3 length: 13 amino acids. This CDR3 is CAISETERGGYTF. The CDR3 DNA reads as TGTGCCATCAGTGAGACAGAAAGGGGTGGCTACACCTTC.

The chain employs TRBV6-5 and TRBJ2-7, with D possibly TRBD1 on 6 matching bases. The CDR3 sequence is 13 residues long. Germline V gives CDR1 MNHEY, CDR2 SVGAGI. The V and J ends lost 7 bases and 6 bases respectively, with 16 bases between them. CDR3 DNA: TGTGCCAGCAAACAGGGATTTTCGGGCGAGCAGTACTTC. The encoded protein is CASKQGFSGEQYF.

The V gene is TRBV25-1, the J gene TRBJ2-1; D is perhaps TRBD2 (7 bases). Germline V gives CDR1 MGHDK, CDR2 SYGVNS. V was clipped by 3 bases and J by 9 bases, with 15 bases between them. The CDR3 sequence is 14 residues long. The CDR3 here is CASSDVWGGAEQFF. CDR3 DNA sequence: TGTGCCAGCAGTGATGTATGGGGGGGCGCTGAGCAGTTCTTC.

This rearrangement joins TRBV7-2 to TRBJ1-1; 7 bases match TRBD1. Trimming took 5 bases from V and 0 from J; bases not matched to a gene: 6. From germline, CDR1 is SGHTA and CDR2 FQGNSA. CDR3 length: 15 amino acids. For the CDR3, the DNA is TGTGCCAGCAGCCCCTACAGGGGTGTGAACACTGAAGCTTTCTTT. It encodes CASSPYRGVNTEAFF.

There are a few counts of this clone. The V gene is TRBV5-1, the J gene TRBJ2-1, with TRBD1 matching over 8 bases. CDR3 length: 16 amino acids. V gave up 4 bases and J gave up 8 bases; unmatched junction bases: 14. Germline V gives CDR1 SGHRS, CDR2 YFSETQ. CDR3 amino acids: CASSTGTGGGYDEQFF. The CDR3 nucleotides read TGCGCCAGCAGCACCGGGACAGGAGGTGGGTACGATGAGCAGTTCTTC.

This clone appeared a few times. The sample holds other DNA sequences that translate to the same CDR3. The V call is TRBV30, the J call TRBJ2-6; D not certain. This CDR3 spans 12 amino acids. In germline, CDR1 is GTSNPN, CDR2 SVGIG (reference sequence). V was pared by 5 bases and J by 3 bases, with 5 bases between. This CDR3 is CAWSLGANVLTF. The CDR3 nucleotides read TGTGCCTGGTCCCTTGGGGCCAACGTCCTGACTTTC.

This chain uses TRBV18 with TRBJ2-5; D call uncertain. Germline values: CDR1 KGHSH, CDR2 LQKENI. Between the trimmed V and J ends, which lost 2 bases and 3 bases, there was a span of 7 bases. This CDR3 is 13 amino acids long. DNA for the CDR3: TGTGCCAGCTCACCAAATCAGGAAGAGACCCAGTACTTC. Its protein product is CASSPNQEETQYF.

V is TRBV18 and J is TRBJ1-3; no clear D. The CDR3 is 15 residues long. V lost 3 bases, J lost 0 bases, and 9 bases lay in between. Germline CDR1 is KGHSH and CDR2 is LQKENI. The CDR3 sequence is CASSPPSSSGNTIYF. CDR3 in DNA: TGTGCCAGCTCACCCCCGTCGAGCTCTGGAAACACCATATATTTT.

This rearrangement joins TRBV2 to TRBJ2-1, with 8 bases that match TRBD2. CDR1 and CDR2 from the germline V gene are SNHLY and FYNNEI. V dropped 6 bases and J dropped 4; count of bases not matched to a gene: 8. CDR3 length: 15 residues. CDR3 DNA: TGTGCCAGCAGGGTTGGTAGCGGGACATACAATGAGCAGTTCTTC. As protein: CASRVGSGTYNEQFF.

The chain employs TRBV25-1 and TRBJ2-7, with D possibly being TRBD1 (5 bases). V dropped 4 bases and J dropped 3 bases, with 16 bases sitting between them. CDR3 size: 15 residues. CDR1 is MGHDK and CDR2 is SYGVNS in the germline V gene. CDR3 in amino acids: CASSASDWGYYEQYF. The CDR3 DNA follows: TGTGCCAGCAGTGCCTCAGACTGGGGCTACTACGAGCAGTACTTC.

The chain is built from TRBV10-3 and TRBJ2-2, with 7 nucleotides matching TRBD2. CDR3 size: 15 residues. CDR1 is ENHRY, CDR2 SYGVKD, per germline. The V segment lost 6 bases and the J segment 1 base; nucleotides outside the gene matches: 5. Here the CDR3 reads CAIRPGRGNTGELFF. CDR3 bases: TGTGCCATCAGGCCTGGGAGGGGGAACACCGGGGAGCTGTTTTTT.

The table lists this clone with a few counts. V and J are TRBV27 and TRBJ2-5; D not resolved. Trimming pared 0 bases from V and 5 bases from J, leaving 13 bases between. Germline V gene data show CDR1 as MNHEY and CDR2 as SMNVEV (reference sequence). This CDR3 has 15 amino acids. In DNA form, the CDR3 reads TGTGCCAGCAGTTTATCGAGACAAGTCAGGGAGACCCAGTACTTC. Translation gives CASSLSRQVRETQYF.

V usage is TRBV28 and J usage is TRBJ1-2, with 8 bases identical to TRBD1. The germline V gene has CDR1 MDHEN and CDR2 SYDVKM. The CDR3 runs to 14 residues. V was pared by 5 bases and J by 5 bases, with 7 bases of the junction left unmatched. CDR3 nucleotide sequence: TGTGCCAGCAGTACACCCAGGGGGCATTATGGCTACACCTTC. Protein product: CASSTPRGHYGYTF.